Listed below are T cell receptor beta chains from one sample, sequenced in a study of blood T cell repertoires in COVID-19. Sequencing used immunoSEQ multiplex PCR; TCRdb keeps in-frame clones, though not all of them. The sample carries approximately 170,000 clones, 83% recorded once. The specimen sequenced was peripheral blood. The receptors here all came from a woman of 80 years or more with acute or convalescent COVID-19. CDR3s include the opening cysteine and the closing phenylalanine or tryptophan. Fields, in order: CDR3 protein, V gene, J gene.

CDR3 protein: CASSLLGAEETQYF
V gene: TRBV5-6
J gene: TRBJ2-5

CDR3 protein: CASSSYRDQPQHF
V gene: TRBV7-2
J gene: TRBJ1-5

CDR3 protein: CASRPFQGAYGNTIYF
V gene: TRBV28
J gene: TRBJ1-3

CDR3 protein: CSVLTGGNSPLHF
V gene: TRBV29-1
J gene: TRBJ1-6

CDR3 protein: CATSTGLAGGHEQFF
V gene: TRBV24-1
J gene: TRBJ2-1

CDR3 protein: CASSLGRANEQYF
V gene: TRBV28
J gene: TRBJ2-7

CDR3 protein: CASSIDRSGNQPQHF
V gene: TRBV19
J gene: TRBJ1-5

CDR3 protein: CASSLAPTGEQFF
V gene: TRBV5-6
J gene: TRBJ2-1

CDR3 protein: CASSPRLAGNYEQYF
V gene: TRBV3-1/TRBV3-2
J gene: TRBJ2-7

CDR3 protein: CASSPRGRGVNQPQHF
V gene: TRBV6-2/TRBV6-3
J gene: TRBJ1-5

CDR3 protein: CASSPRLQTQYF
V gene: TRBV5-8
J gene: TRBJ2-3

CDR3 protein: CASSLETVVNSPLHF
V gene: TRBV5-1
J gene: TRBJ1-6

CDR3 protein: CASSQTGDGDSPLHF
V gene: TRBV5-5
J gene: TRBJ1-6

CDR3 protein: CASSSQGNTEAFF
V gene: TRBV6-5
J gene: TRBJ1-1

CDR3 protein: CASTYSGGEKLFF
V gene: TRBV25-1
J gene: TRBJ1-4

CDR3 protein: CASSQLGLAGDSEQYF
V gene: TRBV3-1/TRBV3-2
J gene: TRBJ2-7

CDR3 protein: CASSTQGALSSQYF
V gene: TRBV5-1
J gene: TRBJ2-7

CDR3 protein: CASSHSLGGAGGIETQYF
V gene: TRBV4-3
J gene: TRBJ2-5

CDR3 protein: CASSLTSGSTGELFF
V gene: TRBV7-2
J gene: TRBJ2-2

CDR3 protein: CASSRDSSSYNSPLHF
V gene: TRBV9
J gene: TRBJ1-6

CDR3 protein: CASSQDTSVPEQYF
V gene: TRBV4-3
J gene: TRBJ2-7

CDR3 protein: CASSARVSGNTIYF
V gene: TRBV5-5
J gene: TRBJ1-3

CDR3 protein: CASSTRDYTDTQYF
V gene: TRBV5-4
J gene: TRBJ2-3

CDR3 protein: CASSLAGVTGELFF
V gene: TRBV7-9
J gene: TRBJ2-2

CDR3 protein: CASSQDARGSTQYF
V gene: TRBV4-1
J gene: TRBJ2-3

CDR3 protein: CASTDAGQATYEQYF
V gene: TRBV6-5
J gene: TRBJ2-7

CDR3 protein: CASSLKQGYEQYF
V gene: TRBV18
J gene: TRBJ2-7

CDR3 protein: CASSNRPRNDGYTF
V gene: TRBV6-6
J gene: TRBJ1-2

CDR3 protein: CASSPGVPTYEQYF
V gene: TRBV2
J gene: TRBJ2-7

CDR3 protein: CASSPRLGSGKGGELFF
V gene: TRBV5-1
J gene: TRBJ2-2

CDR3 protein: CASSYQEDLSNQPQHF
V gene: TRBV6-2/TRBV6-3
J gene: TRBJ1-5

CDR3 protein: CASSPLQFTPGQGHTGELFF
V gene: TRBV18
J gene: TRBJ2-2

CDR3 protein: CASSFPSGGSTYEQYF
V gene: TRBV7-8
J gene: TRBJ2-7

CDR3 protein: CASSLRTAGYTF
V gene: TRBV19
J gene: TRBJ1-2

CDR3 protein: CASSIGQEFYGYTF
V gene: TRBV19
J gene: TRBJ1-2

CDR3 protein: CASSQVTGNTEAFF
V gene: TRBV14
J gene: TRBJ1-1

CDR3 protein: CASSDGQKNIQYF
V gene: TRBV2
J gene: TRBJ2-4

CDR3 protein: CASAWAGAYNEQFF
V gene: TRBV6-5
J gene: TRBJ2-1

CDR3 protein: CAWSFGQNTEAFF
V gene: TRBV30
J gene: TRBJ1-1

CDR3 protein: CASSLNWNTGELFF
V gene: TRBV19
J gene: TRBJ2-2

CDR3 protein: CASSQEGPAGWQFF
V gene: TRBV3-1/TRBV3-2
J gene: TRBJ2-1

CDR3 protein: CASSSITGMNTGELFF
V gene: TRBV19
J gene: TRBJ2-2

CDR3 protein: CASSDRGWGYTF
V gene: TRBV12-3/TRBV12-4
J gene: TRBJ1-2

CDR3 protein: CASSRGTANTEAFF
V gene: TRBV3-1/TRBV3-2
J gene: TRBJ1-1

CDR3 protein: CASISGNEQFF
V gene: TRBV19
J gene: TRBJ2-1

CDR3 protein: CASSSGQFQETQYF
V gene: TRBV5-1
J gene: TRBJ2-5

CDR3 protein: CASSLQGAQYF
V gene: TRBV3-1/TRBV3-2
J gene: TRBJ2-5

CDR3 protein: CASSLVGGTGVRNEQFF
V gene: TRBV7-2
J gene: TRBJ2-1

CDR3 protein: CASSIDRGRETQYF
V gene: TRBV19
J gene: TRBJ2-5

CDR3 protein: CASSLGQTSNTEAFF
V gene: TRBV7-2
J gene: TRBJ1-1

CDR3 protein: CASRNPGISPLHF
V gene: TRBV27
J gene: TRBJ1-6

CDR3 protein: CASRETGTRGVETQYF
V gene: TRBV28
J gene: TRBJ2-5

CDR3 protein: CASSRGQGVTYEQYF
V gene: TRBV28
J gene: TRBJ2-7

CDR3 protein: CATGDRELYEQYF
V gene: TRBV6-5
J gene: TRBJ2-7